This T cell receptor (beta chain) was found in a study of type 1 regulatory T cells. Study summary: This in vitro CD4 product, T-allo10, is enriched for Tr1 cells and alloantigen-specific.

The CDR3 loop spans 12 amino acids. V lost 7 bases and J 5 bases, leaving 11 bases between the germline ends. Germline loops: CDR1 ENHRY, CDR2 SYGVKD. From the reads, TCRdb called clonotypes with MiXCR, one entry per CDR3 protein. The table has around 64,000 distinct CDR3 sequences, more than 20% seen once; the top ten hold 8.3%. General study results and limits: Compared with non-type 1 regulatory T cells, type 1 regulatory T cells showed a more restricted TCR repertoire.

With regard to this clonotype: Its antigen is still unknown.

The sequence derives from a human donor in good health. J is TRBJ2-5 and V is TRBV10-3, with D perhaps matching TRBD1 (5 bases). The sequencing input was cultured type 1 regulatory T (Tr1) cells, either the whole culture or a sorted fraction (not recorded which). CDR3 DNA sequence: TGTGCCATCAAGGGGCCCGGGGAGACCCAGTACTTC. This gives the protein CAIKGPGETQYF.